These 18 T cell receptor beta chains were sequenced from one sample in a study of PD-L1 blockade in urothelial cancer. Described time point: pretreatment peripheral blood. Measured with immunoSEQ multiplex PCR; TCRdb has only the in-frame clones, and not every one. The data show about 86,000 clones, 70% to 90% seen once. The starting material was PBMCs, obtained around atezolizumab (anti-PD-L1) treatment. The receptors stem from a man between 60 and 75 years old with urothelial cancer.

The rearrangement uses TRBV7-6 and TRBJ1-1; 8 nucleotides match TRBD1. With 6 bases clipped from V and 3 bases from J, the junction kept 18 bases outside the gene matches. Germline CDR1 reads SGHVS; CDR2 reads FNYEAQ. CDR3 length equals 18 residues. Here the CDR3 reads CASRPTGTGLNRDTEAFF. The CDR3 nucleotides read TGTGCCAGCAGACCTACCGGGACAGGACTAAACAGGGACACTGAAGCTTTCTTT.

This clone showed up just once. The rearrangement joins TRBV29-1 to TRBJ2-5; maybe TRBD2 (5 bases). Germline CDR1 reads SQVTM; CDR2 reads ANQGSEA. The CDR3 is 15 amino acids. Between the trimmed V and J ends, which lost 0 bases and 0 bases, there was a span of 11 bases. CDR3 sequence (DNA): TGCAGCGTTGAAGATCTTAGAGGGTACCAAGAGACCCAGTACTTC. Translation: CSVEDLRGYQETQYF. The variable domain in full, completed from reference TRBV29-1 and TRBJ2-5, reads SAVISQKPSRDICQRGTSLTIQCQVDSQVTMMFWYRQQPGQSLTLIATANQGSEATYESGFVIDKFPISRPNLTFSTLTVSNMSPEDSSIYLCSVEDLRGYQETQYFGPGTRLLVL.

The chain recombines TRBV19 with TRBJ2-5; no definite D call. The CDR3 contains 12 residues. V dropped 6 bases and J dropped 5 bases, with 10 bases sitting between them. CDR1 is LNHDA and CDR2 is SQIVND in the germline V gene (reference sequence). As DNA, the CDR3 is TGTGCCAGTAGGATCCCCGGGGAGACCCAGTACTTC. Protein product: CASRIPGETQYF.

The V call is TRBV2, the J call TRBJ1-3; the match to TRBD1 covers 7 bases. Germline lookup yields CDR1 SNHLY and CDR2 FYNNEI. The CDR3 contains 14 residues. Trimming cost V 8 bases and J 3 bases; bases outside gene matches: 7. CDR3 nucleotides: TGTGCCAGCGGAGGGACAGACATTGGAAACACCATATATTTT. This sequence encodes CASGGTDIGNTIYF.

In its sample, this clone was seen a few times. The chain is built from TRBV15 and TRBJ1-1; D uncertain. This CDR3 is built from 15 residues. Germline V gene lookup returns CDR1 LNHNV and CDR2 YYDKDF (reference sequence). Trimming shortened V by 0 bases and J by 4 bases, and 12 bases separated the two germline ends. The CDR3 DNA reads as TGTGCCACCAGCAGAGATCGAGAGGTAACCACTGAAGCTTTCTTT. Protein product: CATSRDREVTTEAFF.

The chain recombines TRBV5-6 with TRBJ1-1; no firm D call. Trimming removed 2 bases from V and 7 bases from J, with 21 bases in between. The CDR3 has 16 residues. Germline-derived CDR1 and CDR2 are SGHDT and YYEEEE. The CDR3 nucleotides read TGTGCCAGCAGCTTCGACAAAACCTCAGAACGAGTTGAAGCTTTCTTT. Translation: CASSFDKTSERVEAFF.

V and J are TRBV6-1 and TRBJ1-5; 10 nucleotides match TRBD1. The CDR3 loop spans 13 amino acids. The ends lost 9 bases at V and 7 bases at J; junction bases unmatched: 6. Germline V lookup: CDR1 MNHNS, CDR2 SASEGT. CDR3 loop: CARGTGEGQPQHF. The CDR3 nucleotides are TGTGCCAGGGGGACAGGGGAAGGACAGCCCCAGCATTTT.

V usage is TRBV11-2 and J usage is TRBJ1-2; the match to TRBD1 covers 9 bases. Germline assignment: CDR1 SGHAT and CDR2 FQNNGV. Unmatched junction bases numbered 9, after V lost 0 bases and J lost 7 bases. This CDR3 has 16 amino acids. For the CDR3, the DNA is TGTGCCAGCAGCTTAGATAAGGGACAGGGAAATTTTGGCTACACCTTC. Residues: CASSLDKGQGNFGYTF.

V and J are TRBV6-5 and TRBJ2-3, with TRBD2 matching 8 bases. Germline trimming cut 8 bases from V and 5 bases from J; bases unmatched to any gene: 12. Germline V lookup: CDR1 MNHEY, CDR2 SVGAGI. This CDR3 comprises 15 residues. The CDR3 DNA follows: TGTGCCAGCGGGAGTCTAGCGGGCTTAATAGATACGCAGTATTTT. Encoded protein: CASGSLAGLIDTQYF.

The chain combines TRBV6-5 with TRBJ2-1; possible D gene TRBD1, 7 bases. V was pared by 0 bases and J by 10 bases, with 13 bases between. The CDR3 contains 14 residues. Germline CDR1 is MNHEY and CDR2 is SVGAGI. Written as DNA, the CDR3 is TGTGCCAGCAGTTACTCGGCGGGACAGAACGAGCAGTTCTTC. It translates to CASSYSAGQNEQFF.

In nucleotides, the CDR3 is TGTGCCAGCAGCACCGAAGCGGGGGGGCCGGGAAATGAGCAGTTCTTC. Translating gives CASSTEAGGPGNEQFF. The V gene is TRBV9, the J gene TRBJ2-1; 10 bases agree with TRBD2. This CDR3 spans 16 amino acids. Germline V CDR1 and CDR2: SGDLS, YYNGEE. J gave up 7 bases and V 4 bases, and 11 bases lay outside the gene matches.

The chain couples TRBV21-1 to TRBJ1-5. TRBV21-1 is a pseudogene locus. The CDR3 runs to 17 residues. The CDR3 here is CASSKEGGGRSNQPQHF. In DNA form, the CDR3 reads TGTGCCAGCAGCAAAGAGGGGGGGGGTAGGAGCAATCAGCCCCAGCATTTT.

The rearrangement uses TRBV6-5 and TRBJ1-5; perhaps TRBD1 as D (5 bases). V shed 0 bases and J shed 5 bases, with 8 bases lying between them. The length of the CDR3 is 14 residues. Germline V lookup: CDR1 MNHEY, CDR2 SVGAGI. CDR3 protein: CASSYSWGYQPQHF. CDR3 coding DNA: TGTGCCAGCAGTTACTCCTGGGGCTATCAGCCCCAGCATTTT.

The genes are TRBV5-4 and TRBJ2-2; D remains unclear. The germline V gene has CDR1 SGHNT and CDR2 YYREEE (reference sequence). This CDR3 is 14 amino acids long. Trimming pared 0 bases from V and 4 bases from J, leaving 7 bases between. The CDR3 reads CASSLAGSTGELFF. DNA of the CDR3: TGTGCCAGCAGCTTGGCCGGGTCCACCGGGGAGCTGTTTTTT.

The CDR3 here is CASSPREYQETQYF. In DNA, the CDR3 is TGTGCCAGCAGCCCGAGGGAGTACCAAGAGACCCAGTACTTC. The chain recombines TRBV7-6 with TRBJ2-5, with a tentative D call TRBD2 (5 bases). Looked up from germline, CDR1 is SGHVS and CDR2 is FNYEAQ. V lost 5 bases, J lost 0 bases, and 10 bases lay in between. The CDR3 has 14 amino acids.

This rearrangement joins TRBV11-3 to TRBJ1-1; D is ambiguous. The CDR3 length is 16 residues. CDR1 is SGHNT and CDR2 is YENEEA in the germline V gene. V lost 5 bases to trimming and J lost 1 base, with 17 bases between them. CDR3 region: CASSPGPYTSNTEAFF. CDR3 sequence (DNA): TGTGCCAGCAGCCCTGGGCCGTATACTTCGAACACTGAAGCTTTCTTT.

The V gene is TRBV19, the J gene TRBJ2-7; perhaps TRBD2 as D (6 bases). Germline CDR1 and CDR2: LNHDA and SQIVND (reference sequence). The CDR3 extends over 14 amino acids. The V end lost 1 base, the J end lost 0 bases, and 7 bases lay between the germline ends. This CDR3 reads CASSIVGSSYEQYF. The CDR3, as DNA: TGTGCCAGTAGTATAGTCGGGAGCTCCTACGAGCAGTACTTC.

This clone has only a few counts. The chain recombines TRBV30 with TRBJ1-1; D not certain. This CDR3 is built from 11 residues. CDR1 is GTSNPN, CDR2 SVGIG, per germline (reference sequence). V lost 1 base and J lost 7, with 7 bases in between. The CDR3 DNA reads TGTGCCTGGAGTGGGCCTTATGAAGCTTTCTTT. It specifies CAWSGPYEAFF.